A single sample gave rise to the 11 T cell receptor beta chains below, sequenced in a study of control samples from healthy donors and cancer patients. Some clones are missing from TCRdb's copy, which holds only in-frame ones; the method was immunoSEQ multiplex PCR. The repertoire holds tens of thousands of clones, about 82% seen once, with approximately 20% in the top ten. The sample was blood. The receptor source for this set is a man aged 25 to 40 in good health.

The J gene is TRBJ2-1, the V gene TRBV11-2; D possibly corresponds to TRBD1 (6 bases). The CDR3 runs 16 residues. Germline V gene data show CDR1 as SGHAT and CDR2 as FQNNGV. V was clipped by 3 bases and J by 0 bases, with 12 bases between them. In DNA, the CDR3 is TGTGCCAGCAGCTTCCGACAGGATAGCTCCTACAATGAGCAGTTCTTC. As protein: CASSFRQDSSYNEQFF.

This clone was observed many times. The chain couples TRBV7-9 to TRBJ2-1, with no clear D. With 5 bases removed from V and 8 bases from J, the gap between germline ends came to 10 bases. Germline V gene data show CDR1 as SEHNR and CDR2 as FQNEAQ (reference sequence). The length of the CDR3 is 12 residues. The CDR3 loop is CASSNYNYEQFF. CDR3 in DNA: TGTGCCAGCAGCAATTATAATTATGAGCAGTTCTTC.

This chain uses TRBV14 with TRBJ2-7; the D gene is possibly TRBD1 (5 bases). The germline V gene encodes CDR1 SGHDN and CDR2 FVKESK. The length of the CDR3 is 15 residues. Deletions cut 0 bases from V and 7 bases from J, with 16 bases between. The CDR3 sequence is CASSQEEWGKGEQYF. CDR3 in DNA: TGTGCCAGCAGCCAAGAAGAGTGGGGAAAGGGGGAGCAGTACTTC.

V gene TRBV15 combines with J gene TRBJ1-6, with D possibly being TRBD1 (5 bases). In germline, CDR1 is LNHNV, CDR2 YYDKDF (reference sequence). The V end was cut by 3 bases, the J end by 7 bases, with 10 bases between. There are 14 residues in the CDR3. CDR3 coding DNA: TGTGCCACCAGCAGTCGGGACGGGAATTCACCCCTCCACTTT. Translation gives CATSSRDGNSPLHF.

This chain connects TRBV7-9 to TRBJ2-1; TRBD2 matches at 10 bases. CDR1 and CDR2 (germline): SEHNR, FQNEAQ (reference sequence). CDR3 size: 15 residues. Losses at the gene ends were 2 bases for V and 9 bases for J; bases not matched to a gene: 7. The CDR3 loop reads CASSLISGGASEQFF. The DNA of the CDR3 is TGTGCCAGCAGCTTAATAAGCGGGGGGGCCTCTGAGCAGTTCTTC. Combining the CDR3 with reference TRBV7-9 and TRBJ2-1 gives the whole variable domain DTGVSQNPRHKITKRGQNVTFRCDPISEHNRLYWYRQTLGQGPEFLTYFQNEAQLEKSRLLSDRFSAERPKGSFSTLEIQRTEQGDSAMYLCASSLISGGASEQFFGPGTRLTVL.

J is TRBJ2-5 and V is TRBV3-1 (or the pseudogene TRBV3-2); 8 bases match TRBD2. Germline CDR1 is LGHDT and CDR2 is YNNKEL (reference sequence). The CDR3 loop spans 15 amino acids. V lost 2 bases to trimming and J lost 5 bases; unmatched junction nucleotides: 7. In DNA, the CDR3 is TGTGCCAGCAGCCAATGGGGGGTAGCGGGGGAGACCCAGTACTTC. Its translation is CASSQWGVAGETQYF.

The V call is TRBV30, the J call TRBJ1-5, with a weak D call TRBD1 (6 bases). V lost 0 bases, J lost 6 bases, and 9 bases lay in between. This CDR3 is built from 13 residues. Germline-derived CDR1 and CDR2 are GTSNPN and SVGIG (reference sequence). The CDR3 DNA reads as TGTGCCTGGAGTGTTGGGGGGCTTCAGCCCCAGCATTTT. The encoded protein is CAWSVGGLQPQHF.

The V call is TRBV9, the J call TRBJ2-3; D is possibly TRBD1 (5 bases). The V gene lost 0 bases and the J gene lost 4 bases, with 15 bases spanning the gap. Germline lookup yields CDR1 SGDLS and CDR2 YYNGEE. The CDR3 sequence is 16 residues long. The CDR3 bases are TGTGCCAGCAGCGTAGGCGGACAAGGGATACCAGATACGCAGTATTTT. Translation: CASSVGGQGIPDTQYF. Drawing the rest from reference TRBV9 and TRBJ2-3, the complete variable domain is DSGVTQTPKHLITATGQRVTLRCSPRSGDLSVYWYQQSLDQGLQFLIQYYNGEERAKGNILERFSAQQFPDLHSELNLSSLELGDSALYFCASSVGGQGIPDTQYFGPGTRLTVL.

This chain joins TRBV27 and TRBJ2-3, with 8 positions matching TRBD2. This CDR3 comprises 15 residues. The junction had 4 bases not matched to a gene; V was cut back by 1 base and J by 4 bases. Per germline, CDR1 MNHEY and CDR2 SMNVEV (reference sequence). CDR3 nucleotide sequence: TGTGCCAGCAGTTTATTCCGGGGGGGTTCAGATACGCAGTATTTT. Translating gives CASSLFRGGSDTQYF.

The chain employs TRBV5-6 and TRBJ1-2; D is perhaps TRBD1 (5 bases). V was trimmed by 4 bases and J by 8 bases, leaving 15 bases between them. CDR3 size: 13 residues. From germline, CDR1 is SGHDT and CDR2 YYEEEE. CDR3 coding DNA: TGTGCCAGCAGCACCTCAGGGTCGGGGGGCTACACCTTC. Encoded protein: CASSTSGSGGYTF.

The gene calls are TRBV2 and TRBJ2-2; D not certain. The germline CDR1 and CDR2 sequences are SNHLY and FYNNEI. The CDR3 is made up of 13 amino acids. Between the trimmed V and J ends, which lost 10 bases and 1 base, there was a span of 10 bases. CDR3 sequence: CAIRQRNTGELFF. In nucleotides, the CDR3 is TGTGCCATCCGCCAGAGGAACACCGGGGAGCTGTTTTTT.